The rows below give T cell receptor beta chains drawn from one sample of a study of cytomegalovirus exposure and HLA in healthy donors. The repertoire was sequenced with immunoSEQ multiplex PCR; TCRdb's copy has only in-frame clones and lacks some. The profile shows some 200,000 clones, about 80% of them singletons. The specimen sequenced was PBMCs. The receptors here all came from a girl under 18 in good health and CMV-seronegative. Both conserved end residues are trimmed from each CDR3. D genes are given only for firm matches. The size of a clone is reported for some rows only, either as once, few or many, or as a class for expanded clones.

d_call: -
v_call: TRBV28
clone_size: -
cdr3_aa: ASSLWQDSAYEQY

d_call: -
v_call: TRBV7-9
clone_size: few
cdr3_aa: ASSLEGDRGTDTQY

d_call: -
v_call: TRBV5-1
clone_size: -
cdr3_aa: ASSLRTPSQDEQF

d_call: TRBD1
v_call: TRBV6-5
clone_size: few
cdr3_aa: ASRGTGVRGAF

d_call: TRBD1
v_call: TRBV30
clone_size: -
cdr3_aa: AWSGGQAGLLTYEQY

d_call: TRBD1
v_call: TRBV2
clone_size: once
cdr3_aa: ASSETRTGATDTQY

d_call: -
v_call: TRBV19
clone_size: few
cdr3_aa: ASSIQGDEQF

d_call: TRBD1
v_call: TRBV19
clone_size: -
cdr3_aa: ASNGLRDRRSFYT

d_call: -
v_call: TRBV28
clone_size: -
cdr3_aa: ASSHGTLNEKLF

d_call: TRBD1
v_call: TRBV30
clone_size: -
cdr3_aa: AWGTGNYGYT

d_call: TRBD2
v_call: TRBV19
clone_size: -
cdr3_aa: ASSIEYSLAGVADTQY

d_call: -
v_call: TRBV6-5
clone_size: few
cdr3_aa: ASSYDKAGTEAF

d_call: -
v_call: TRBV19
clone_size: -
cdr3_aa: ASSVSGSTDTQY

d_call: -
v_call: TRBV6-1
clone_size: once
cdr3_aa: ASARDKIMQY

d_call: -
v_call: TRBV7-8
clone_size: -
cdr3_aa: ASSGGDWDAETQY

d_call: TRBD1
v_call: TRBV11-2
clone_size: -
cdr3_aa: ASSISTGGEEKLF

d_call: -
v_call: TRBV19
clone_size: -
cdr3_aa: ASSIALTDTQY

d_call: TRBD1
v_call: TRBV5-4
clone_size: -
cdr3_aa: ASRGQGDGGYT

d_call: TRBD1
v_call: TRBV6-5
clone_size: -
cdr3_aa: ASSTRTGAYH

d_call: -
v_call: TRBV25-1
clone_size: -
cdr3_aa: ASKPPAGTEAF

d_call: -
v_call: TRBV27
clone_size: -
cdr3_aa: ASAGQSNEQF

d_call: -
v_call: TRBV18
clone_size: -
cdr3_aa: ASSPGLRNTEAF

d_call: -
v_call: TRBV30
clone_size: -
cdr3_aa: AWSVWGSNTQY

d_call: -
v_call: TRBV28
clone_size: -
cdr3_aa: ASTEGLSGTEAF

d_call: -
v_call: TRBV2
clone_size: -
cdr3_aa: ASRGVALQYT

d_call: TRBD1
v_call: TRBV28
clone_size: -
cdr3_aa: ASSLGQGARKTQY

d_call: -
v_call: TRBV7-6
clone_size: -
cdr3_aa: ASSFSGMNTEAF

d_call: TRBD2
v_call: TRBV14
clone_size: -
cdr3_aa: ASSQAGDWREKRY

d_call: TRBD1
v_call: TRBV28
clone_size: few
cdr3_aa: ASRVTGVLY

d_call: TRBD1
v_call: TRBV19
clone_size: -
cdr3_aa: ASSIRGNEKLF

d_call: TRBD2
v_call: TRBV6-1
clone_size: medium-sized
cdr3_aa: ASTRAAGGSDTQY

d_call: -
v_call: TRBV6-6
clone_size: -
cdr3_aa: ATGEGNQPQH

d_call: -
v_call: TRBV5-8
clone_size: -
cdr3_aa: ASSLPGVYSYNEQF

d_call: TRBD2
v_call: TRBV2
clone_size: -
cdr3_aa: ASGGSGIGTDTQY

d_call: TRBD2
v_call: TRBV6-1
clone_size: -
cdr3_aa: ASSVILGGEGGGEQF

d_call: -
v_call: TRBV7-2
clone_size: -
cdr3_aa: ASSHGVSQPQH

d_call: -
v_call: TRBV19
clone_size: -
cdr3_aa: ASSNTRGFSYEQY

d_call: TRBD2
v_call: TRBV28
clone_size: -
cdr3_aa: ASSSLLSGRATDTQY

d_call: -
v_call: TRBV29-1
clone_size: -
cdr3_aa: SVEEKDYGAYEQY

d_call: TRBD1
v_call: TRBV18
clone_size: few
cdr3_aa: ASSPGQGHTYGYT

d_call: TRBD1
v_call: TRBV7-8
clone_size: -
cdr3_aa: ASSLARDRGFYEQY

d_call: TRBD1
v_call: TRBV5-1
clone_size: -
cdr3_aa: ASSLENRGIWEQY

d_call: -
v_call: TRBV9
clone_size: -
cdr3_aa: ASSVAEGGTDTQY

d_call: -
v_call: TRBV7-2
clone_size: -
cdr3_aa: ASSLARRPSISEQY

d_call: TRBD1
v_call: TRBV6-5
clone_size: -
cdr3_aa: ASNRGSNTEAF

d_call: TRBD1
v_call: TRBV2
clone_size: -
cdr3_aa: ASRGQGTSGEQF

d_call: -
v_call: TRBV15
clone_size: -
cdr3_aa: ATSRGSAGDTEAF

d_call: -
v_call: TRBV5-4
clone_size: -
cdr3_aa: ASSRGFSGNTIY